This T cell receptor beta chain was identified during a study of blood T cell repertoires in COVID-19. The length of the CDR3 is 19 residues. V lost 0 bases and J lost 4, with 24 bases in between. CDR1 and CDR2 (germline): SGHDN, FVKESK. This clone is a singleton in its sample. Per the original methods: Estimates of nucleated cell counts were drawn from the amplification of reference gene primers. Assay used: immunoSEQ multiplex PCR; TCRdb lists only in-frame clones, some missing. That table furnishes V, J and clone size, whereas the DNA furnished D and trimming. The sample shows approximately 210,000 clones, roughly four fifths of them seen only once.

The sequencing sample was made of peripheral blood. This receptor was taken from a woman in her thirties or forties with acute or convalescent COVID-19. The chain joins TRBV14 to TRBJ1-2; weak D call: TRBD1 (5 bases). The CDR3 spells CASSQDIPGRGDSRYGYTF. The CDR3 region has the DNA TGTGCCAGCAGCCAAGATATTCCAGGGCGAGGCGACAGTCGCTATGGCTACACCTTC. Looking up the rest from reference TRBV14 and TRBJ1-2 gives the full variable domain: EAGVTQFPSHSVIEKGQTVTLRCDPISGHDNLYWYRRVMGKEIKFLLHFVKESKQDESGMPNNRFLAERTGGTYSTLKVQPAELEDSGVYFCASSQDIPGRGDSRYGYTFGSGTRLTVV.